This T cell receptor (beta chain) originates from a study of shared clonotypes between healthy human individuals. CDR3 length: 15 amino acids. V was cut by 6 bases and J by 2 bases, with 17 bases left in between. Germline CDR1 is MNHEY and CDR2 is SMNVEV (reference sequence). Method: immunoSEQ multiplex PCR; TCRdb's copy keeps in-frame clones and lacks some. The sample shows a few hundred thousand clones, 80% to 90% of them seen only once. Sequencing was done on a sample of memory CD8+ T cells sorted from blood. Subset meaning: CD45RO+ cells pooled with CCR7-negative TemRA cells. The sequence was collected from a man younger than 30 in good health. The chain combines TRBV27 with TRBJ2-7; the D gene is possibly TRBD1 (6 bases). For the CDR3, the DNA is TGTGCCAGCAGCTCATCTTCGGGACACCCCTACGAGCAGTACTTC. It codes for CASSSSSGHPYEQYF.